What follows are 22 T cell receptor beta chains derived from one specimen sequenced in a study of blood T cell repertoires in COVID-19. Here immunoSEQ multiplex PCR was the method, and the copy in TCRdb shows in-frame clones only, minus some. The sample includes approximately 130,000 clones, roughly 72% seen only once; the top ten take about 10%. Sequenced material: peripheral blood. These receptors were obtained from a human donor in a cohort sampled during active COVID-19.

This clone has just a few counts. V gene TRBV2 combines with J gene TRBJ1-3, with 8 bases matching TRBD1. Germline CDR1 and CDR2: SNHLY and FYNNEI. V shed 6 bases, J shed 5 bases, and the junction held 9 bases outside the gene matches. The CDR3 extends over 15 amino acids. CDR3 nucleotide sequence: TGTGCCAGCAGCCCAACGGGACAGGCTAGAAACACCATATATTTT. As protein: CASSPTGQARNTIYF.

In this sample, this clone turned up a few times. V is TRBV28 and J is TRBJ2-7; no definite D call. This CDR3 has 12 amino acids. The germline V gene encodes CDR1 MDHEN and CDR2 SYDVKM. V was pared by 3 bases and J by 6 bases, with 9 bases between. Here the CDR3 reads CASSLPPGEQYF. The CDR3 DNA reads as TGTGCCAGCAGTTTGCCCCCGGGCGAGCAGTACTTC.

This clone was counted a single time. The sample has other DNA sequences that encode this CDR3 too. This chain connects TRBV6-5 to TRBJ2-7; the match to TRBD1 covers 7 bases. The V segment lost 0 bases and the J segment 0 bases; nucleotides outside the gene matches: 5. The germline gives CDR1 MNHEY, CDR2 SVGAGI. The CDR3 is made up of 16 amino acids. The CDR3: CASSYSGGAFSYEQYF. CDR3 nucleotide sequence: TGTGCCAGCAGTTACTCAGGGGGCGCGTTCTCCTACGAGCAGTACTTC.

This rearrangement joins TRBV28 to TRBJ1-1, with 8 bases that match TRBD1. Germline V gives CDR1 MDHEN, CDR2 SYDVKM. The ends lost 4 bases at V and 5 bases at J; junction bases unmatched: 6. This CDR3 has 14 amino acids. The CDR3 spells CASSSQGARTEAFF. CDR3 DNA: TGTGCCAGCAGTTCCCAGGGGGCGCGAACTGAAGCTTTCTTT.

J is TRBJ2-1 and V is TRBV19; 7 bases are shared with TRBD2. This CDR3 is built from 13 residues. With 5 bases clipped from V and 4 bases from J, the junction kept 2 bases outside the gene matches. The V gene's germline CDR1 is LNHDA and CDR2 SQIVND (reference sequence). The CDR3 region is CASSPRGYNEQFF. The CDR3, as DNA: TGTGCCAGTAGTCCGCGGGGGTACAATGAGCAGTTCTTC.

This chain uses TRBV25-1 with TRBJ1-6; tentatively, D is TRBD1 (5 bases). The CDR3 has 12 residues. V dropped 7 bases and J dropped 11 bases, with 12 bases sitting between them. Germline V CDR1 and CDR2: MGHDK, SYGVNS. CDR3 DNA: TGTGCCAGCAAAGGGGCGGGGGCACCCCTCCACTTT. Translation gives CASKGAGAPLHF.

The CDR3 here is CACTGTGGSSNQPQHF. In nucleotides, the CDR3 is TGTGCCTGTACCGGGACAGGGGGTTCTTCCAATCAGCCCCAGCATTTT. The chain carries TRBV30 and TRBJ1-5; the match to TRBD1 covers 11 bases. V shed 6 bases and J 3 bases; nucleotides not matched to a gene: 10. CDR1 is GTSNPN and CDR2 is SVGIG in the germline V gene (reference sequence). CDR3 length equals 16 residues.

This clone was found once. This chain links TRBV6-6 with TRBJ2-2, with D perhaps matching TRBD1 (6 bases). The V gene lost 3 bases and the J gene lost 7 bases, with 18 bases spanning the gap. CDR1 and CDR2 (germline): MNHNY, SVGAGI (reference sequence). This CDR3 region has 16 residues. The CDR3 protein is CASSYDLQGVNGELFF. The CDR3 DNA is TGTGCCAGCAGTTATGATTTACAGGGTGTAAACGGGGAGCTGTTTTTT.

J is TRBJ2-5 and V is TRBV6-1; D gene ambiguous. The CDR3 totals 14 residues. Germline assignment: CDR1 MNHNS and CDR2 SASEGT. Trimming shortened V by 1 base and J by 5 bases, and 11 bases separated the two germline ends. The CDR3 is CASSEGALRETQYF. CDR3 in DNA: TGTGCCAGCAGTGAAGGGGCGCTACGGGAGACCCAGTACTTC.

In DNA form, the CDR3 reads TGTGCCAGCATCGCAGGCGGGGGCGGATATGAGCAGTTCTTC. Translating gives CASIAGGGGYEQFF. The chain has TRBV7-9 and TRBJ2-1; a possible D gene is TRBD2 (7 bases). The CDR3 sequence is 14 residues long. Per the germline V gene, CDR1 is SEHNR and CDR2 is FQNEAQ (reference sequence). V dropped 7 bases and J dropped 8 bases, with 18 bases sitting between them.

The rearrangement uses TRBV10-1 and TRBJ2-1, with 8 bases lining up with TRBD2. The V gene's germline CDR1 is WNHNN and CDR2 SYGVQD (reference sequence). This CDR3 contains 16 residues. V gave up 4 bases and J gave up 0 bases; unmatched junction bases: 5. The CDR3 sequence: CASSVSGGYSYNEQFF. For the CDR3, the DNA is TGCGCCAGCAGTGTCAGCGGGGGTTACTCCTACAATGAGCAGTTCTTC.

The rearrangement links TRBV28 to TRBJ1-3; no definite D call. The germline V gene encodes CDR1 MDHEN and CDR2 SYDVKM. CDR3 size: 15 residues. V was trimmed by 2 bases and J by 2 bases, leaving 10 bases between them. This chain's CDR3 is CASSLVRLAGNTIYF. DNA for the CDR3: TGTGCCAGCAGTTTAGTCAGGCTGGCTGGAAACACCATATATTTT.

The J gene is TRBJ1-6, the V gene TRBV28; the D gene is possibly TRBD1 (5 bases). Germline V gene sequence: CDR1 MDHEN, CDR2 SYDVKM. The V end lost 7 bases, the J end lost 9 bases, and 16 bases lay between the germline ends. The CDR3 totals 14 residues. The DNA for the CDR3 is TGTGCCAGCACCCCCCAGGGATGGGCTTCACCCCTCCACTTT. It encodes CASTPQGWASPLHF.

This clone has a single count. The V and J genes are TRBV4-2 and TRBJ2-1; 11 nucleotides agree with TRBD2. Trimming cost V 1 base and J 9 bases; bases outside gene matches: 8. The CDR3 is made up of 16 amino acids. Germline V gives CDR1 LGHNA, CDR2 YNFKEQ. CDR3 nucleotides: TGTGCCAGCAGCCAAGTTAGCGGGGGGGCGGGTGGTGAGCAGTTCTTC. Translated: CASSQVSGGAGGEQFF.

This chain links TRBV7-6 with TRBJ1-5; 8 positions agree with TRBD1. CDR1 and CDR2 from the germline V gene are SGHVS and FNYEAQ. The CDR3 length is 14 residues. V dropped 5 bases and J dropped 7; count of bases not matched to a gene: 7. CDR3 amino acids: CASSPRQGSQPQHF. In DNA form, the CDR3 reads TGTGCCAGCAGCCCCCGACAGGGGTCCCAGCCCCAGCATTTT.

The chain uses TRBV5-5 and TRBJ1-1; 10 nucleotides line up with TRBD1. The germline CDR1 and CDR2 sequences are SGHKS and YYEKEE (reference sequence). V was clipped by 4 bases and J by 1 base; unmatched bases: 4. The CDR3 sequence is 15 residues long. Here the CDR3 DNA reads TGTGCCAGCAGCGTGACAGGGGGCGCGAACACTGAAGCTTTCTTT. Its protein product is CASSVTGGANTEAFF.

The rearrangement joins TRBV27 to TRBJ1-1; D might be TRBD1 (5 bases). Per the germline V gene, CDR1 is MNHEY and CDR2 is SMNVEV (reference sequence). This CDR3 contains 13 residues. Trimming took 2 bases from V and 4 from J, leaving 8 bases between them. CDR3 amino acids: CASSLGGSTEAFF. The CDR3, as DNA: TGTGCCAGCAGTTTAGGGGGGAGCACTGAAGCTTTCTTT.

The CDR3 nucleotides read TGTGCCTGGGGGTCACTCCTCGGTGGCTACACCTTC. As protein: CAWGSLLGGYTF. The J gene is TRBJ1-2, the V gene TRBV30; D not resolved. The length of the CDR3 is 12 residues. The V gene's germline CDR1 is GTSNPN and CDR2 SVGIG (reference sequence). With 5 bases removed from V and 7 bases from J, the gap between germline ends came to 14 bases.

The rearrangement joins TRBV21-1 to TRBJ2-1; the D call TRBD1 from the table was never checked on the DNA. TRBV21-1 is a pseudogene locus. The CDR3 is 20 residues long. The DNA for the CDR3 is TGTGCCAGCAGCAAAAAGCGAATGCGTATTGGGGGCCCCGATCGCAATGAGCAGTTCTTC. Its translation is CASSKKRMRIGGPDRNEQFF.

J is TRBJ2-2 and V is TRBV30; 8 nucleotides line up with TRBD1. The ends lost 5 bases at V and 5 bases at J; junction bases unmatched: 7. The CDR3 runs 14 residues. Germline CDR1 is GTSNPN and CDR2 is SVGIG (reference sequence). CDR3 amino acids: CAWSGGVVTGELFF. CDR3 coding DNA: TGTGCCTGGTCAGGGGGCGTAGTTACCGGGGAGCTGTTTTTT.

This sequence joins TRBV7-8 and TRBJ1-2; D may be TRBD1 (6 bases). V lost 5 bases and J 4 bases, leaving 17 bases between the germline ends. This CDR3 region has 15 residues. Per the germline V gene, CDR1 is SGHVS and CDR2 is FQNEAQ. The CDR3 bases are TGTGCCAGCAGCATGACAAGGGGGTCGGGCTATGGCTACACCTTC. This encodes CASSMTRGSGYGYTF.

The chain is built from TRBV2 and TRBJ2-3; 9 bases map to TRBD1. J gave up 2 bases and V 9 bases, and 3 bases lay outside the gene matches. Germline V gives CDR1 SNHLY, CDR2 FYNNEI. The CDR3 is 13 residues long. The CDR3 sequence is CASKQGATDTQYF. The CDR3 DNA is TGTGCCAGTAAACAGGGGGCCACAGATACGCAGTATTTT.